This T cell receptor beta chain comes out of a study of CXCR3-negative and CXCR3-positive naive CD8 T cells. Findings of the study overall: Both naive subsets, CXCR3-negative and CXCR3-positive, displayed similar TRBV-TRBJ usage, unlike memory cells. Each naive subset displayed comparably high diversity, whereas memory CD8+ cells displayed much lower diversity. Compared with CXCR3-negative naive cells, CXCR3-positive naive cells showed more hydrophobic TRB CDR3s.

Identification of naive CD8+ T cells rested on CD45RO-CCR7+CD27+CD95- status. Germline CDR1 MDHEN, CDR2 SYDVKM. This CDR3 contains 12 residues. As for this clonotype: Its antigen is still unknown.

The authors made the TRB cDNA libraries by 5' RACE using UMI labels. TCRdb re-called the 5' RACE reads and gives one entry per CDR3 protein, without DNA. Its table lists around 45,000 distinct CDR3 sequences. The sequenced sample was naive CXCR3- CD8+ T cells from blood. Subset noted: CD45RO-CCR7+CD27+CD95- naive CD8+ T cells lacking CXCR3 (TNR3-). This TCR was sampled from a human donor in good health. Some clones in this sample may be carry-over from other donors' samples. This chain joins TRBV28 and TRBJ2-1. CDR3 sequence reads: CASRMGYNEQFF.